One T cell receptor beta chain is described in this entry. The data belong to a study of T cell responses to AZD1222 COVID-19 vaccine. Method: immunoSEQ multiplex PCR; TCRdb's copy keeps in-frame clones and lacks some. The sample contains about 110,000 clones, approximately 90% of which appear only once. The source material was peripheral blood, sampled on day 0 of AZD1222 vaccination. This sequence was found in an adult in good health.

The DNA for the CDR3 is TGTGCCAGTAGGGCGGGGACACCCGGCGGGACTGAAGCTTTCTTT. Translation: CASRAGTPGGTEAFF. This sequence joins TRBV19 and TRBJ1-1; maybe TRBD1 (6 bases). The CDR3 consists of 15 residues. V lost 6 bases and J lost 5, with 19 bases in between. Germline loops: CDR1 LNHDA, CDR2 SQIVND (reference sequence).